This TCR beta chain was identified during a study of T cells in Graves' hyperthyroidism and ophthalmopathy. V was clipped by 3 bases and J by 1 base, with 6 bases between them. CDR3 length: 13 amino acids. From germline, CDR1 is LNHDA and CDR2 SQIVND (reference sequence). Study-wide findings and caveats: Through a model of 13 V-J features, ophthalmopathy was separated from stable hyperthyroidism.

RNA transcripts served as the template for amplifying TCR beta CDR3 regions. The HTBI primer set served for first-round RT-PCR of the TCR CDR3. From the multiplex PCR reads, TCRdb called clonotypes with MiXCR, one entry per CDR3 protein. The sample carries under 300,000 distinct CDR3 sequences, approximately 14% recorded once. This clonotype showed up just a few times. Its antigen is unidentified. The gene calls are TRBV19 and TRBJ2-5; D uncertain. Specimen: blood. The TCR was taken from a middle-aged woman with Graves' hyperthyroidism. As DNA, the CDR3 is TGTGCCAGTAGTATGAGAGCCCAAGAGACCCAGTACTTC. Its translation: CASSMRAQETQYF. The variable domain in full, with the rest retrieved from reference TRBV19 and TRBJ2-5, is DGGITQSPKYLFRKEGQNVTLSCEQNLNHDAMYWYRQDPGQGLRLIYYSQIVNDFQKGDIAEGYSVSREKKESFPLTVTSAQKNPTAFYLCASSMRAQETQYFGPGTRLLVL.